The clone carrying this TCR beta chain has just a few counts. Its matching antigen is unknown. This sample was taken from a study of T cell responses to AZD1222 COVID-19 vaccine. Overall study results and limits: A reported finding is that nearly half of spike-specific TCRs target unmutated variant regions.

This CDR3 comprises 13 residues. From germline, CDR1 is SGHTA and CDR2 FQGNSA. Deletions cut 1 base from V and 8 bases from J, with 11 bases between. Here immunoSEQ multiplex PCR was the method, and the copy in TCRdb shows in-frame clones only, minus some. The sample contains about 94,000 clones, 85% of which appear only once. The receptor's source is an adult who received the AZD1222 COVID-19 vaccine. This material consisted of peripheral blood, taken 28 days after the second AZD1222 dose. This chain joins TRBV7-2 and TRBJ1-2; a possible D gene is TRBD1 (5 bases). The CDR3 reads CASSLGGGDGYTF. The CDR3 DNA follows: TGTGCCAGCAGCTTAGGGGGGGGTGACGGCTACACCTTC.